This TCR beta chain was captured by sequencing in a study of blood T cells in healthy people across ages. Notes on the study in general: Roughly linearly, TCR beta diversity per million T cells fell as age increased. Considered underestimates were the diversity estimates obtained from one million T cells.

The authors isolated at least 6 million PBMCs per sample. The authors ran a second PCR of about 6 to 11 cycles using a sample-barcoded 5' primer and a J-beta primer mix. TCRdb re-called the 5' RACE reads through MiXCR, storing one row per CDR3 protein. The data show some 780,000 distinct CDR3 sequences, with 45% to 70% seen just once and roughly 24% held by the top ten. In regard to this clonotype: Its antigen is not identified. At one end the junction does not follow the germline gene, possibly because of a read error.

Sequencing was done on a sample of blood. The source of this sequence is a middle-aged man in good health.

The CDR3: CAGSSEGNYEQYF. CDR3 nucleotides: TGTGCCGGCAGTTCCGAGGGAAACTACGAGCAGTACTTC. The chain couples TRBV27 to TRBJ2-5; D is possibly TRBD2 (5 bases). The tail of the sequence fits TRBJ2-7 better, so the J call may be wrong. Per the germline V gene, CDR1 is MNHEY and CDR2 is SMNVEV (reference sequence). This CDR3 spans 13 amino acids.